This is a list of T cell receptor beta chains from one sample in a study of T-cell reconstitution after alpha-beta-depleted transplantation in children. One entry per CDR3 protein, called by TCRdb with MiXCR from the PCR reads. The table shows around 960,000 distinct CDR3 sequences, with about 30% occurring only once. The source material was PBMCs, mostly from graft donor cells, sampled 360 days after TCRalphabeta/CD19-depleted stem cell transplant. The receptors stem from a boy under three years old who had a stem cell transplant for SCID, so the T cells may come from the graft donor. Both conserved end residues are part of each CDR3.

J gene	V gene	CDR3 protein
TRBJ2-1	TRBV29-1	CSVGEGVGDEQFF
TRBJ2-1	TRBV3-1	CASSQEFGQGYNEQFF
TRBJ2-1	TRBV14	CASSQAYREPYNEQFF
TRBJ2-1	TRBV5-1	CASSPNPGQGGEQFF
TRBJ2-1	TRBV20-1	CSADTSGGANEQFF
TRBJ2-7	TRBV29-1	CSVHRGGLRYEQYF
TRBJ2-2	TRBV7-8	CASSLAGTSPSGELFF
TRBJ1-1	TRBV4-1	CASSQDGSRWKHTEAFF
TRBJ2-7	TRBV11-2	CASSTFWGGEQYF
TRBJ2-3	TRBV5-1	CASSWARGPDTDTQYF
TRBJ2-7	TRBV7-8	CASSFDRWGEQYF
TRBJ2-2	TRBV6-2/TRBV6-3	CASSYERVGELFF
TRBJ2-5	TRBV11-1	CASSLAQDWPKETQYF
TRBJ2-5	TRBV28	CASSLIIQGAGETQYF
TRBJ2-5	TRBV5-1	CASSFSPQETQYF
TRBJ2-2	TRBV4-2	CASSQDRLARPGELFF